The clone carrying this T cell receptor beta chain was counted many times. Uncontrolled infections, pregnancy, lactation or other autoimmune diseases led to patient exclusion. The diagnosis combined clinical symptoms, thyroxine, TRAb, thyroid ultrasound and orbital computed tomography scans. The starting material, more than 8 ml of fresh peripheral blood, provided the PBMCs. The germline V gene encodes CDR1 SGHAT and CDR2 FQDESV (reference sequence). The CDR3 has 16 residues. The V and J ends lost 2 bases and 2 bases respectively, with 13 bases between them. This sample was taken from a study of Graves' ophthalmopathy and Graves' hyperthyroidism. Study-level background: Peripheral blood samples were taken at initial diagnosis, before any treatment.

CDR3 regions of TCR beta were amplified from RNA transcripts. First-round RT-PCR relied on HTBI primers, and a second-round multiplex PCR came next. TCRdb re-called the multiplex PCR reads through MiXCR, storing one row per CDR3 protein. The sample includes 300,000 to 400,000 distinct CDR3 sequences, around a sixth of them seen just once. The V gene is TRBV11-1, the J gene TRBJ1-5; weak D call: TRBD1 (6 bases). This TCR was sampled from an adult man with Graves' ophthalmopathy. Sequenced material: peripheral blood. The CDR3 nucleotides read TGTGCCAGCAGCTTATCGGGGGGCTCGCGCAATCAGCCCCAGCATTTT. It specifies CASSLSGGSRNQPQHF. Full variable domain (missing parts from reference TRBV11-1 and TRBJ1-5): EAEVAQSPRYKITEKSQAVAFWCDPISGHATLYWYRQILGQGPELLVQFQDESVVDDSQLPKDRFSAERLKGVDSTLKIQPAELGDSAMYLCASSLSGGSRNQPQHFGDGTRLSIL.